These 27 T cell receptor beta chains were sequenced from one sample in a study of radiation and T cells in renal cell carcinoma (dated by TCRdb to about 2020). Library preparation used the immunoSEQ multiplex PCR assay. TCRdb retrieved this table from immuneACCESS and kept in-frame rearrangements only. Not all clones are present; in checked studies, unresolved V genes account for under half, and no reason is known for the remainder. This sample is represented by tens of thousands of clones; 60% to 80% of them were singletons. The ten biggest clones cover about 37% of the sample. The sample's time point label, decoded: baseline pretreatment blood. The treatment or condition label on this specimen signifies: 15 Gy SBRT to primary tumor, nephrectomy 4 weeks later. The sample here was blood, taken from a patient whose treatment included radiotherapy and nephrectomy. These receptors were taken from a man aged 60 to 69 with renal cell carcinoma.

The chain combines TRBV6-5 with TRBJ2-1; D possibly matches TRBD1 or TRBD2 (5 bases each). Germline V gene data show CDR1 as MNHEY and CDR2 as SVGAGI. The CDR3 consists of 15 residues. V gave up 7 bases and J gave up 2 bases, with 15 bases separating them. The CDR3 sequence is CASTPGPQAYNEQFF. In DNA, the CDR3 is TGTGCCAGCACTCCGGGGCCTCAGGCCTACAATGAGCAGTTCTTC.

J is TRBJ1-3 and V is TRBV19, with D unresolved. V was trimmed by 6 bases and J by 1 base, leaving 10 bases between them. The CDR3 runs to 14 residues. Per germline, CDR1 LNHDA and CDR2 SQIVND (reference sequence). The chain's CDR3 is CASSPPGSGNTIYF. CDR3 nucleotides: TGTGCCAGTAGCCCCCCAGGATCTGGAAACACCATATATTTT.

This clone was detected only a few times. The chain recombines TRBV19 with TRBJ1-5, with D possibly TRBD1 on 5 matching bases. This CDR3 contains 15 residues. The V end lost 3 bases, the J end lost 2 bases, and 11 bases lay between the germline ends. Per the germline V gene, CDR1 is LNHDA and CDR2 is SQIVND (reference sequence). The CDR3 DNA sequence: TGTGCCAGTAGTATCGGGAGGGGAGGCAATCAGCCCCAGCATTTT. It codes for CASSIGRGGNQPQHF.

The chain joins TRBV7-7 to TRBJ2-2, with a tentative D call TRBD2 (6 bases). V lost 5 bases to trimming and J lost 2 bases, with 12 bases between them. The CDR3 is 15 residues long. Germline V CDR1 and CDR2: SSHAT, FNYEAQ (reference sequence). The CDR3 nucleotides read TGTGCCAGCAGCGCTTTTGCGGGAAACACCGGGGAGCTGTTTTTT. Protein sequence: CASSAFAGNTGELFF.

V is TRBV10-3 and J is TRBJ2-1; perhaps TRBD2 as D (5 bases). Germline-derived CDR1 and CDR2 are ENHRY and SYGVKD. CDR3 size: 13 residues. Trimming removed 6 bases at V and 7 bases at J, with 13 bases between. This CDR3 is CAIRALVRNEQFF. The CDR3 coding sequence is TGTGCCATCAGAGCACTAGTACGGAATGAGCAGTTCTTC.

J is TRBJ1-6 and V is TRBV5-5; 9 bases match TRBD1. There are 18 residues in the CDR3. Germline V CDR1 and CDR2: SGHKS, YYEKEE (reference sequence). V gave up 4 bases and J gave up 9 bases; unmatched junction bases: 17. The CDR3 nucleotides read TGTGCCAGCAGCCCAAGATTTTACGGGACAGGGCAAAGTTCACCCCTCCACTTT. Protein product: CASSPRFYGTGQSSPLHF.

The chain uses TRBV6-1 and TRBJ2-1; either TRBD1 or TRBD2 may supply D (5 bases each). This CDR3 comprises 13 residues. Per the germline V gene, CDR1 is MNHNS and CDR2 is SASEGT. The V and J ends lost 5 bases and 7 bases respectively, with 12 bases between them. CDR3 amino acids: CASSQGATNEQFF. The CDR3 DNA reads as TGTGCCAGCAGTCAGGGAGCAACAAATGAGCAGTTCTTC.

The CDR3 region has the DNA TGTGCCAGTAGTATAGAGGGAAGAGGCTACGAGCAGTACTTC. This sequence encodes CASSIEGRGYEQYF. This chain uses TRBV19 with TRBJ2-7; no reliable D call. Trimming took 0 bases from V and 3 from J, leaving 9 bases between them. CDR1 is LNHDA and CDR2 is SQIVND in the germline V gene (reference sequence). CDR3 length equals 14 residues.

As concerns this clone: Other DNA sequences of this sample code for an identical CDR3. This chain uses TRBV10-3 with TRBJ1-1; TRBD1 matches 7 bases. From germline, CDR1 is ENHRY and CDR2 SYGVKD. With V trimmed by 0 bases and J by 0 bases, 1 base remained unmatched. The CDR3 runs to 15 residues. CDR3 protein: CAISESGTVNTEAFF. The CDR3 DNA reads as TGTGCCATCAGTGAGTCAGGGACAGTGAACACTGAAGCTTTCTTT.

CDR3 amino acids: CASSGQWDTEAFF. For the CDR3, the DNA is TGTGCCAGCAGCGGACAGTGGGACACTGAAGCTTTCTTT. V gene TRBV27 combines with J gene TRBJ1-1, with D possibly being TRBD1 (6 bases). The V gene lost 6 bases and the J gene lost 3 bases, with 11 bases spanning the gap. CDR1 is MNHEY and CDR2 is SMNVEV in the germline V gene (reference sequence). This CDR3 is 13 amino acids long.

The CDR3 DNA reads TGTGCCAGCAGCTTCGGGCAGGGGCAGATTTATAGCAATCAGCCCCAGCATTTT. As protein: CASSFGQGQIYSNQPQHF. The chain uses TRBV7-2 and TRBJ1-5; possible D gene TRBD1, 6 bases. The CDR3 sequence is 18 residues long. In germline, CDR1 is SGHTA, CDR2 FQGNSA. Trimming removed 3 bases at V and 0 bases at J, with 18 bases between.

This sequence joins TRBV7-8 and TRBJ2-3; 7 bases are shared with TRBD2. CDR1 is SGHVS and CDR2 is FQNEAQ in the germline V gene. J gave up 5 bases and V 5 bases, and 10 bases lay outside the gene matches. This CDR3 contains 15 residues. CDR3 residues: CASSTTSVPGDTQYF. CDR3 DNA sequence: TGTGCCAGCAGCACCACTAGCGTGCCGGGAGATACGCAGTATTTT.

The V call is TRBV27, the J call TRBJ2-2, with D possibly matching TRBD2 (5 bases). Germline CDR1 and CDR2: MNHEY and SMNVEV (reference sequence). The germline V and J ends were trimmed by 7 bases and 3 bases, with 9 bases remaining between them. The CDR3 extends over 13 amino acids. In nucleotides, the CDR3 is TGTGCCAGCACCTGGGGAGACACCGGGGAGCTGTTTTTT. This codes for CASTWGDTGELFF.

V usage is TRBV5-5 and J usage is TRBJ2-7; no firm D call. This CDR3 comprises 13 residues. The germline V gene encodes CDR1 SGHKS and CDR2 YYEKEE (reference sequence). With 0 bases removed from V and 2 bases from J, the gap between germline ends came to 6 bases. DNA of the CDR3: TGTGCCAGCAGCTTGGGAGCAGCCTACGAGCAGTACTTC. This encodes CASSLGAAYEQYF.

This clone was observed a single time. This chain links TRBV7-9 with TRBJ2-3, with TRBD1 matching 8 bases. The germline V gene encodes CDR1 SEHNR and CDR2 FQNEAQ (reference sequence). V was pared by 5 bases and J by 5 bases, with 9 bases of the junction left unmatched. The CDR3 spans 15 residues. CDR3 in amino acids: CASSTWTGSGDTQYF. CDR3 coding DNA: TGTGCCAGCAGCACCTGGACAGGGTCGGGAGATACGCAGTATTTT.

This chain joins TRBV29-1 and TRBJ2-7; TRBD2 agrees at 7 bases. Per the germline V gene, CDR1 is SQVTM and CDR2 is ANQGSEA. The CDR3 loop spans 13 amino acids. The V and J ends lost 4 bases and 0 bases, in that order; junction bases with no gene match: 3. CDR3 in amino acids: CSVGGGSSYEQYF. The CDR3 region has the DNA TGCAGCGTTGGGGGGGGGTCCTCCTACGAGCAGTACTTC.

V gene TRBV6-1 combines with J gene TRBJ2-1; 10 positions agree with TRBD1. J lost 6 bases, V lost 5 bases, and 7 bases had no gene match. The CDR3 spans 15 residues. Germline V gene data show CDR1 as MNHNS and CDR2 as SASEGT. CDR3 sequence: CASSLDRGQANEQFF. Here the CDR3 DNA reads TGTGCCAGCAGTCTTGACAGGGGGCAGGCCAATGAGCAGTTCTTC.

The rearrangement links TRBV5-1 to TRBJ2-1, with no clear D. Germline CDR1 and CDR2: SGHRS and YFSETQ. Trimming pared 4 bases from V and 0 bases from J, leaving 14 bases between. The CDR3 has 16 residues. The CDR3 DNA reads as TGCGCCAGCAGCCCGTCCTCGCGGAGCTCCTACAATGAGCAGTTCTTC. Protein: CASSPSSRSSYNEQFF.

The CDR3 nucleotides are TGTGCCAGCAGTGATGAACCCTCAACCGGGGAGCTGTTTTTT. Protein sequence: CASSDEPSTGELFF. The rearrangement links TRBV6-4 to TRBJ2-2; D call uncertain. CDR3 size: 14 residues. Germline assignment: CDR1 MRHNA and CDR2 SNTAGT. Trimming took 3 bases from V and 5 from J, leaving 10 bases between them.

V gene TRBV15 combines with J gene TRBJ1-4, with TRBD1 identical over 7 bases. Germline V gives CDR1 LNHNV, CDR2 YYDKDF (reference sequence). Trimming removed 1 base from V and 5 bases from J; junction bases left unmatched: 7. The CDR3 loop spans 16 amino acids. CDR3 bases: TGTGCCACCAGCAGAGCTGGGGACAGACTAAATGAAAAACTGTTTTTT. Amino acids: CATSRAGDRLNEKLFF.

J is TRBJ2-7 and V is TRBV15; D assignment may be TRBD1 or TRBD2 (5 bases each). Germline V CDR1 and CDR2: LNHNV, YYDKDF (reference sequence). Trimming left V 0 bases short and J 4 bases short, with 10 bases between. This CDR3 region has 14 residues. CDR3 in DNA: TGTGCCACCAGCAGAGATATGGGGGTATACGAGCAGTACTTC. This encodes CATSRDMGVYEQYF.

The chain employs TRBV30 and TRBJ2-7, with D possibly being TRBD2 (5 bases). Deletions cut 1 base from V and 5 bases from J, with 6 bases between. Germline V gives CDR1 GTSNPN, CDR2 SVGIG (reference sequence). This CDR3 region has 11 residues. CDR3: CAWSGRNEQYF. The CDR3, as DNA: TGTGCCTGGAGTGGGAGGAACGAGCAGTACTTC.

J is TRBJ2-2 and V is TRBV4-3, with 10 positions matching TRBD1. The CDR3 contains 16 residues. Germline values: CDR1 LGHNA, CDR2 YSLEER. V shed 3 bases, J shed 3 bases, and the junction held 4 bases outside the gene matches. The CDR3 spells CASSQGQGWYTGELFF. The CDR3 DNA reads as TGCGCCAGCAGCCAGGGACAGGGGTGGTACACCGGGGAGCTGTTTTTT.

For the CDR3, the DNA is TGTGCCAGCAGGGGGACGAATCAGCCCCAGCATTTT. It translates to CASRGTNQPQHF. V is TRBV6-5 and J is TRBJ1-5, with D perhaps TRBD1 (5 bases). Trimming cost V 6 bases and J 4 bases, with 7 bases left between them. This CDR3 region has 12 residues. Per germline, CDR1 MNHEY and CDR2 SVGAGI.

The chain is built from TRBV10-1 and TRBJ1-4; 8 positions agree with TRBD1. The trim removed 0 bases at V and 5 bases at J, leaving 2 bases unmatched. Germline CDR1 is WNHNN and CDR2 is SYGVQD (reference sequence). This CDR3 has 15 residues. The CDR3 DNA is TGCGCCAGCAGTGAGTCGCGGGACAGGAATGAAAAACTGTTTTTT. Its translation: CASSESRDRNEKLFF.

This clone was seen a handful of times. V and J are TRBV29-1 and TRBJ1-1; possible D gene TRBD1, 5 bases. The CDR3 has 12 residues. The germline CDR1 and CDR2 sequences are SQVTM and ANQGSEA. The CDR3 nucleotides read TGCAGGGCGGCGATTGGGGGGACTGAAGCTTTCTTT. Translated, it gives CRAAIGGTEAFF.

The V gene is TRBV27, the J gene TRBJ2-1; D unresolved. Germline CDR1 MNHEY, CDR2 SMNVEV (reference sequence). The V end lost 3 bases, the J end lost 2 bases, and 11 bases lay between the germline ends. The CDR3 is 15 residues long. CDR3 bases: TGTGCCAGCAGTTTGTGGAGCCCCGCCTACAATGAGCAGTTCTTC. Translating gives CASSLWSPAYNEQFF.